These 14 T cell receptor beta chains were sequenced from one sample in a study of T cell repertoires in cytomegalovirus infection (dated by TCRdb to 2018 to 2020). Instrument on record: Illumina HiSeq 1500. Through fastp at Q25 and MiXCR, TCRdb rebuilt clones from the public reads, retaining in-frame beta chains. Every CDR3 protein is listed once, alongside the most common genes and DNA of its rows. For this sample there are 300,000 to 450,000 distinct CDR3 sequences; less than 20% appear just once. The ten largest clones add up to approximately 10% of the sample. Material: PBMCs. Receptors were obtained from a human donor in good health (CMV status not recorded). Some clones in this sample may be carry-over from other donors' samples.

J is TRBJ2-4 and V is TRBV20-1, with D unresolved. Germline V gene sequence: CDR1 DFQATT, CDR2 SNEGSKA (reference sequence). The CDR3 covers 13 residues. The V gene lost 2 bases and the J gene lost 7 bases, with 12 bases spanning the gap. The CDR3 coding sequence is TGCAGTGCTAGATCAAACCTGGGGAACATTCAGTACTTC. Encoded protein: CSARSNLGNIQYF.

Only one count was recorded for this clonotype. The rearrangement links TRBV20-1 to TRBJ2-1; weak D call: TRBD1 (6 bases). V was trimmed by 3 bases and J by 5 bases, leaving 14 bases between them. Germline CDR1 DFQATT, CDR2 SNEGSKA (reference sequence). This CDR3 comprises 14 residues. CDR3 nucleotide sequence: TGCAGTGCTAGCCCCATGGACAGCCACAATGAGCAGTTCTTC. This codes for CSASPMDSHNEQFF.

The chain has TRBV30 and TRBJ1-2; D gene uncertain. The CDR3 is made up of 13 amino acids. In germline, CDR1 is GTSNPN, CDR2 SVGIG (reference sequence). V lost 5 bases to trimming and J lost 8 bases, with 18 bases between them. In DNA form, the CDR3 reads TGTGCCTGGCAATCACCACCTTTTGAAGGCTACACCTTC. Residues: CAWQSPPFEGYTF.

This clonotype was seen ten or more times. CDR3 sequence reads: CASSLNRLGETQYF. CDR3 coding DNA: TGTGCCAGCAGCTTAAACCGACTAGGAGAGACCCAGTACTTC. The chain has TRBV7-7 and TRBJ2-5; D possibly corresponds to TRBD2 (6 bases). The CDR3 extends over 14 amino acids. CDR1 and CDR2 (germline): SSHAT, FNYEAQ (reference sequence). V gave up 2 bases and J gave up 4 bases, with 11 bases separating them.

The table lists this clonotype with a few counts. CDR3: CASSPFKLTGYTF. DNA for the CDR3: TGTGCCAGCAGCCCATTCAAATTGACTGGCTACACCTTC. V is TRBV7-2 and J is TRBJ1-2; D unclear. CDR3 length: 13 amino acids. CDR1 is SGHTA and CDR2 is FQGNSA in the germline V gene. V was clipped by 5 bases and J by 7 bases, with 14 bases between them.

The CDR3, as DNA: TGTGCCAGCAGCCCTCTCAGGAGTTCCCACGAGCAGTACTTC. Translation: CASSPLRSSHEQYF. V and J are TRBV7-7 and TRBJ2-7; D not certain. Germline-derived CDR1 and CDR2 are SSHAT and FNYEAQ (reference sequence). Trimming cost V 5 bases and J 5 bases, with 16 bases left between them. This CDR3 has 14 residues.

The chain recombines TRBV28 with TRBJ1-1; D possibly corresponds to TRBD1 (5 bases). Trimming took off 1 base at V and 3 bases at J, with 9 bases between the two ends. The CDR3 spans 14 residues. Per germline, CDR1 MDHEN and CDR2 SYDVKM. The CDR3 DNA reads TGTGCCAGCAGTTTATTCGGGGGGTACACTGAAGCTTTCTTT. It specifies CASSLFGGYTEAFF.

This clonotype was observed at least ten times. The gene calls are TRBV7-2 and TRBJ2-1; 7 bases agree with TRBD1. Germline-derived CDR1 and CDR2 are SGHTA and FQGNSA. CDR3 length: 15 residues. V lost 5 bases to trimming and J lost 3 bases; unmatched junction nucleotides: 7. CDR3 in DNA: TGTGCCAGCAGCACCCGACAGGGTCGCTACAATGAGCAGTTCTTC. As protein: CASSTRQGRYNEQFF. Full variable domain (remainder filled in from reference TRBV7-2 and TRBJ2-1): GAGVSQSPSNKVTEKGKDVELRCDPISGHTALYWYRQSLGQGLEFLIYFQGNSAPDKSGLPSDRFSAERTGGSVSTLTIQRTQQEDSAVYLCASSTRQGRYNEQFFGPGTRLTVL.

This clonotype was counted once. The J gene is TRBJ1-4, the V gene TRBV28; the D is unclear. V was trimmed by 8 bases and J by 8 bases, leaving 12 bases between them. CDR3 size: 12 residues. Germline V gene sequence: CDR1 MDHEN, CDR2 SYDVKM. CDR3 bases: TGTGCCAGCGGGGTATATTCCGAAAAACTGTTTTTT. This codes for CASGVYSEKLFF.

Ten or more counts support this clonotype. The V gene is TRBV6-2 or TRBV6-3, the J gene TRBJ1-4; D is ambiguous. This CDR3 has 15 amino acids. Germline values: CDR1 MNHEY, CDR2 SVGEGT. Between the trimmed V and J ends, which lost 5 bases and 7 bases, there was a span of 17 bases. CDR3 amino acids: CASSTRARGIEKLFF. DNA for the CDR3: TGTGCCAGCAGTACCCGGGCGCGCGGGATTGAAAAACTGTTTTTT.

This clonotype was detected a few times. The chain has TRBV12-3 or TRBV12-4 and TRBJ1-6; D uncertain. Trimming shortened V by 3 bases and J by 7 bases, and 13 bases separated the two germline ends. The CDR3 is made up of 15 amino acids. This CDR3 is CASSFRWSANSPLHF. The CDR3 bases are TGTGCCAGCAGTTTTCGGTGGTCGGCCAATTCACCCCTCCACTTT.

This clonotype was seen repeatedly, ten times or more. The CDR3 DNA is TGTGCCAGCAGCTTCGGACTAGCGGGGGGTTCCTACGAGCAGTACTTC. Amino acid sequence: CASSFGLAGGSYEQYF. J is TRBJ2-7 and V is TRBV7-2; 14 bases match TRBD2. After removal of 3 bases from V and 1 base from J, the junction contained 2 bases not matched to a gene. The V gene's germline CDR1 is SGHTA and CDR2 FQGNSA. The CDR3 consists of 16 residues. Full variable domain (outside the CDR3, taken from reference TRBV7-2 and TRBJ2-7): GAGVSQSPSNKVTEKGKDVELRCDPISGHTALYWYRQSLGQGLEFLIYFQGNSAPDKSGLPSDRFSAERTGGSVSTLTIQRTQQEDSAVYLCASSFGLAGGSYEQYFGPGTRLTVT.

This clonotype was recorded a few times. This chain uses TRBV7-6 with TRBJ2-1; D unclear. Deletions cut 1 base from V and 3 bases from J, with 7 bases between. Germline assignment: CDR1 SGHVS and CDR2 FNYEAQ. The CDR3 spans 14 residues. This chain's CDR3 is CASSLGPHYNEQFF. DNA of the CDR3: TGTGCCAGCAGCTTAGGGCCACACTACAATGAGCAGTTCTTC.

The chain carries TRBV20-1 and TRBJ1-5, with TRBD1 as a possible D gene (5 bases). The CDR3 extends over 17 amino acids. V was pared by 1 base and J by 0 bases, with 16 bases between. CDR1 DFQATT and CDR2 SNEGSKA come from the germline V gene (reference sequence). CDR3 DNA sequence: TGCAGTGCTAGAGCCTTGGTAGGGGCCCCTAGCAATCAGCCCCAGCATTTT. This encodes CSARALVGAPSNQPQHF.